The 29 T cell receptor beta chains in this list originate from one sample, sequenced in a study of blood T cell repertoires in COVID-19. The repertoire was sequenced with immunoSEQ multiplex PCR; TCRdb's copy has only in-frame clones and lacks some. The sample lists about 96,000 clones; around 80% were seen once. Sample: peripheral blood. The receptors were sampled from a man between 50 and 59 years old who had recovered from COVID-19.

This clone showed up just a few times. V and J are TRBV5-4 and TRBJ2-3, with 7 bases aligning to TRBD1. The V segment lost 4 bases and the J segment 2 bases; nucleotides outside the gene matches: 10. Germline values: CDR1 SGHNT, CDR2 YYREEE (reference sequence). The CDR3 has 16 amino acids. CDR3 nucleotides: TGTGCCAGCAGCAACCGACAGGGACCCATCACAGATACGCAGTATTTT. Translating it yields CASSNRQGPITDTQYF.

This clone was counted only a few times. The chain has TRBV6-2 or TRBV6-3 and TRBJ1-4, with a possible D match to TRBD1 (5 bases). The V end lost 4 bases, the J end lost 10 bases, and 13 bases lay between the germline ends. The CDR3 has 13 amino acids. Germline V gene lookup returns CDR1 MNHEY and CDR2 SVGEGT. The DNA of the CDR3 is TGTGCCAGCAGTTTCCGGGCCCAGGGAAAACTGTTTTTT. This encodes CASSFRAQGKLFF.

Here the CDR3 DNA reads TGTGCCAGCAGCGTAGAGGTAGCGGGACCCGGGGAGCTGTTTTTT. Protein: CASSVEVAGPGELFF. The chain carries TRBV9 and TRBJ2-2; 8 nucleotides align to TRBD2. Germline trimming cut 0 bases from V and 6 bases from J; bases unmatched to any gene: 4. This CDR3 contains 15 residues. CDR1 and CDR2 from the germline V gene are SGDLS and YYNGEE.

This rearrangement joins TRBV15 to TRBJ1-4; D ambiguous. Germline V gene sequence: CDR1 LNHNV, CDR2 YYDKDF (reference sequence). The CDR3 spans 13 residues. V was cut by 8 bases and J by 3 bases, with 10 bases left in between. The CDR3 nucleotides read TGTGCCACCGGAGACGCCTCTAATGAAAAACTGTTTTTT. This codes for CATGDASNEKLFF.

CDR3 nucleotide sequence: TGTGCCAGCTCCCACGAAGGGGGGGGAGATACGCAGTATTTT. It specifies CASSHEGGGDTQYF. The rearrangement uses TRBV11-3 and TRBJ2-3, with D perhaps TRBD2 (7 bases). The germline V gene has CDR1 SGHNT and CDR2 YENEEA. The CDR3 runs to 14 residues. The V gene lost 8 bases and the J gene lost 5 bases, with 17 bases spanning the gap.

This clone was recorded only once. The V and J genes are TRBV6-1 and TRBJ2-7; TRBD1 agrees at 8 bases. Germline lookup yields CDR1 MNHNS and CDR2 SASEGT. The CDR3 sequence is 15 residues long. V lost 1 base and J lost 6; bases outside the gene matches: 8. The CDR3 here is CASSEEVGTGGEQYF. CDR3 bases: TGTGCCAGCAGTGAAGAAGTTGGGACAGGAGGCGAGCAGTACTTC.

J is TRBJ1-2 and V is TRBV30; 8 bases are shared with TRBD1. Trimming at V came to 0 bases and at J to 6 bases, leaving 6 bases not matched to a gene. This CDR3 spans 14 amino acids. Per the germline V gene, CDR1 is GTSNPN and CDR2 is SVGIG (reference sequence). The CDR3 protein is CAWSVQAGGHGYTF. The CDR3 coding sequence is TGTGCCTGGAGTGTACAGGCAGGGGGCCATGGCTACACCTTC.

This sequence joins TRBV2 and TRBJ2-1; 7 positions agree with TRBD1. J lost 7 bases, V lost 4 bases, and 7 bases had no gene match. This CDR3 is built from 14 residues. The V gene's germline CDR1 is SNHLY and CDR2 FYNNEI. The DNA for the CDR3 is TGTGCCAGCAGTGCAGGGGGTTTAGGAAATGAGCAGTTCTTC. Protein product: CASSAGGLGNEQFF.

The gene calls are TRBV19 and TRBJ2-7; possibly TRBD1 for D (6 bases). V lost 3 bases to trimming and J lost 2 bases, with 11 bases between them. CDR3 length: 14 residues. The germline V gene encodes CDR1 LNHDA and CDR2 SQIVND (reference sequence). The CDR3 reads CASSMTDRTYEQYF. In nucleotides, the CDR3 is TGTGCCAGTAGTATGACGGACAGAACCTACGAGCAGTACTTC.

The chain recombines TRBV6-1 with TRBJ2-2; the match to TRBD2 covers 10 bases. This CDR3 region has 16 residues. Trimming took 4 bases from V and 11 from J; bases not matched to a gene: 13. CDR1 MNHNS and CDR2 SASEGT come from the germline V gene. Written as DNA, the CDR3 is TGTGCCAGCAGTGCCCTCACTTCTAGCGGGGGCAGAGAGCTGTTTTTT. Amino acids: CASSALTSSGGRELFF.

J is TRBJ1-2 and V is TRBV5-1; D is unresolved. Germline V gives CDR1 SGHRS, CDR2 YFSETQ. The CDR3 has 17 amino acids. Trimming took off 3 bases at V and 1 base at J, with 19 bases between the two ends. In DNA, the CDR3 is TGCGCCAGCAGCTCGATATCCCCCCTTGAGGGTAACTATGGCTACACCTTC. The encoded protein is CASSSISPLEGNYGYTF.

The chain combines TRBV10-3 with TRBJ1-1; maybe TRBD1 (5 bases). Germline V gene lookup returns CDR1 ENHRY and CDR2 SYGVKD. Trimming stripped 2 bases from V and 1 base from J, with 8 bases between. This CDR3 region has 14 residues. The CDR3 region is CAISETTGNTEAFF. The CDR3 region has the DNA TGTGCCATCAGTGAGACCACAGGGAACACTGAAGCTTTCTTT.

This chain connects TRBV6-5 to TRBJ1-2, with 9 bases aligning to TRBD1. Germline-derived CDR1 and CDR2 are MNHEY and SVGAGI. The J segment lost 8 bases and the V segment lost 7 bases, leaving 14 bases of the junction unmatched. This CDR3 has 15 amino acids. CDR3 in amino acids: CASKAPGQGTRGYTF. For the CDR3, the DNA is TGTGCCAGCAAAGCACCGGGACAGGGCACCCGGGGCTACACCTTC.

This clone came up once. V gene TRBV19 combines with J gene TRBJ2-1, with 8 bases fitting TRBD2. J gave up 7 bases and V 3 bases, and 2 bases lay outside the gene matches. Germline-derived CDR1 and CDR2 are LNHDA and SQIVND (reference sequence). This CDR3 comprises 13 residues. CDR3 sequence: CASSIGTRNEQFF. The DNA of the CDR3 is TGTGCCAGTAGTATTGGGACTAGAAATGAGCAGTTCTTC.

The chain carries TRBV6-6 and TRBJ1-3; TRBD1 matches 7 bases. The CDR3 has 15 residues. From germline, CDR1 is MNHNY and CDR2 SVGAGI (reference sequence). V lost 6 bases to trimming and J lost 0 bases; unmatched junction nucleotides: 5. The chain's CDR3 is CASRGTADSGNTIYF. CDR3 nucleotide sequence: TGTGCCAGCAGGGGGACAGCTGACTCTGGAAACACCATATATTTT.

The sample holds a few counts of this clone. This chain links TRBV28 with TRBJ1-3; D is uncertain. The ends were cut back, 9 bases at V and 0 bases at J, with 12 bases in the middle. The length of the CDR3 is 14 residues. Germline V gives CDR1 MDHEN, CDR2 SYDVKM. CDR3 sequence: CASLPGGSGNTIYF. CDR3 nucleotides: TGTGCCAGTTTGCCGGGTGGCTCTGGAAACACCATATATTTT.

V usage is TRBV30 and J usage is TRBJ2-5; 8 bases agree with TRBD1. The CDR3 loop spans 15 amino acids. CDR1 is GTSNPN, CDR2 SVGIG, per germline (reference sequence). Unmatched junction bases numbered 13, after V lost 5 bases and J lost 5 bases. DNA of the CDR3: TGTGCCTGGGATACCCGGCAGGGGGCCGGGGAGACCCAGTACTTC. This sequence encodes CAWDTRQGAGETQYF.

V usage is TRBV10-1 and J usage is TRBJ1-5; D is uncertain. The germline gives CDR1 WNHNN, CDR2 SYGVQD (reference sequence). The CDR3 is 14 residues long. The CDR3 DNA reads TGCCCCTCAGAGGATGTCAATAGCAATCAGCCCCAGCATTTT. Protein sequence: CPSEDVNSNQPQHF.

The chain joins TRBV10-1 to TRBJ2-5, with TRBD1 identical over 7 bases. This CDR3 has 17 residues. The germline V gene has CDR1 WNHNN and CDR2 SYGVQD (reference sequence). J gave up 1 base and V 5 bases, and 13 bases lay outside the gene matches. CDR3 sequence (DNA): TGCGCCAGCAGTCCCGAAACCGGGACAGAGGGCCAAGAGACCCAGTACTTC. Its translation is CASSPETGTEGQETQYF.

This clone was found a few times. The chain uses TRBV6-5 and TRBJ1-5, with 10 bases fitting TRBD1. In germline, CDR1 is MNHEY, CDR2 SVGAGI. Trimming took 6 bases from V and 6 from J; bases not matched to a gene: 8. The CDR3 is made up of 15 amino acids. The CDR3 bases are TGTGCCAGCAGCTCCGACAGGGGGCTTGGTCAGCCCCAGCATTTT. Translation: CASSSDRGLGQPQHF.

In its sample, this clone was seen a few times. J is TRBJ2-5 and V is TRBV5-1; weak D call: TRBD2 (5 bases). The V and J ends lost 4 bases and 2 bases respectively, with 12 bases between them. The germline V gene encodes CDR1 SGHRS and CDR2 YFSETQ. CDR3 length equals 14 residues. The DNA of the CDR3 is TGCGCCAGCAGCATCTGGACTGAGCAAGAGACCCAGTACTTC. Its translation is CASSIWTEQETQYF.

The chain uses TRBV7-9 and TRBJ1-1, with 8 bases fitting TRBD1. Germline CDR1 SEHNR, CDR2 FQNEAQ (reference sequence). Germline trimming cut 8 bases from V and 0 bases from J; bases unmatched to any gene: 5. The CDR3 runs to 14 residues. The CDR3 DNA reads TGTGCCAGCGGCCTACAGGGGGTGAACACTGAAGCTTTCTTT. Amino acid sequence: CASGLQGVNTEAFF. Based on the CDR3 plus reference TRBV7-9 and TRBJ1-1, the full variable domain is DTGVSQNPRHKITKRGQNVTFRCDPISEHNRLYWYRQTLGQGPEFLTYFQNEAQLEKSRLLSDRFSAERPKGSFSTLEIQRTEQGDSAMYLCASGLQGVNTEAFFGQGTRLTVV.

This clone came up once. The chain carries TRBV28 and TRBJ1-6, with TRBD1 as a possible D gene (6 bases). V lost 3 bases, J lost 10 bases, and 16 bases lay in between. From germline, CDR1 is MDHEN and CDR2 SYDVKM. This CDR3 has 15 amino acids. CDR3 in DNA: TGTGCCAGCAGTTTGGGGGGGGCCTTGGGATCACCCCTCCACTTT. Its translation is CASSLGGALGSPLHF.

V is TRBV27 and J is TRBJ1-4; 7 nucleotides agree with TRBD1. CDR3 length: 14 residues. The ends lost 6 bases at V and 5 bases at J; junction bases unmatched: 6. Germline V gene lookup returns CDR1 MNHEY and CDR2 SMNVEV (reference sequence). The chain's CDR3 is CASRHRGGNEKLFF. Written as DNA, the CDR3 is TGTGCCAGCAGACACAGGGGCGGAAATGAAAAACTGTTTTTT.

This rearrangement joins TRBV7-6 to TRBJ1-1; 7 bases line up with TRBD1. Trimming cost V 6 bases and J 4 bases; bases outside gene matches: 14. Germline V gene lookup returns CDR1 SGHVS and CDR2 FNYEAQ. The CDR3 contains 16 residues. CDR3 coding DNA: TGTGCCAGCAGTCGCCTACCCGACAGGGATCGCACTGAAGCTTTCTTT. Protein sequence: CASSRLPDRDRTEAFF.

In DNA form, the CDR3 reads TGTGCCAGCTCACCTTCGCTTCAGGGCGATTACGAGCAGTACTTC. This encodes CASSPSLQGDYEQYF. The V gene is TRBV18, the J gene TRBJ2-7; the D gene is possibly TRBD1 (5 bases). The V gene's germline CDR1 is KGHSH and CDR2 LQKENI. CDR3 length: 15 amino acids. V lost 3 bases and J 4 bases, leaving 16 bases between the germline ends.

V gene TRBV5-1 combines with J gene TRBJ2-3; 10 bases are shared with TRBD2. The CDR3 loop spans 17 amino acids. Germline loops: CDR1 SGHRS, CDR2 YFSETQ. Losses at the gene ends were 3 bases for V and 3 bases for J; bases not matched to a gene: 10. The CDR3 here is CASSSNPSGSVTDTQYF. CDR3 nucleotides: TGCGCCAGCAGCTCTAACCCTAGCGGGAGTGTAACAGATACGCAGTATTTT.

V is TRBV29-1 and J is TRBJ1-1; D is uncertain. Trimming took 7 bases from V and 1 from J, leaving 13 bases between them. The V gene's germline CDR1 is SQVTM and CDR2 ANQGSEA. The CDR3 spans 13 residues. CDR3 coding DNA: TGCAGCGCTGCGACACTCCGGAACACTGAAGCTTTCTTT. Protein: CSAATLRNTEAFF.

The chain recombines TRBV4-2 with TRBJ2-7; 10 bases line up with TRBD2. The CDR3 totals 15 residues. Looked up from germline, CDR1 is LGHNA and CDR2 is YNFKEQ. Unmatched junction bases numbered 6, after V lost 4 bases and J lost 3 bases. The CDR3 loop reads CASSPPGLALYEQYF. As DNA, the CDR3 is TGTGCCAGCAGCCCACCGGGACTAGCGCTCTACGAGCAGTACTTC.